This T cell receptor beta chain is from a study of blood T cell repertoires in COVID-19. Study-level background: From the United States, Italy and Spain came samples of acute and convalescent COVID-19. PBMCs, B-cell-depleted T cells, or T cells provided the cDNA or gDNA that made up the material.

Germline assignment: CDR1 SNHLY and CDR2 FYNNEI. Germline trimming cut 6 bases from V and 4 bases from J; bases unmatched to any gene: 11. The CDR3 spans 16 residues. Authors' methods: Reference gene primer amplification gave nucleated cell count estimates. The repertoire was sequenced with immunoSEQ multiplex PCR; TCRdb's copy has only in-frame clones and lacks some. Clone size and the V and J calls come from that table; the DNA yielded D and trimming. This sample carries 61,000 or so clones, 79% of them seen once, and the ten largest clones take roughly 6%. The material sequenced was peripheral blood. The J gene is TRBJ2-3, the V gene TRBV2; TRBD2 aligns across 9 bases. The receptor was derived from a woman aged 65 to 85 with acute or convalescent COVID-19. The CDR3 protein is CASRWGDSGGPDTQYF. The CDR3 DNA reads TGTGCCAGCAGATGGGGGGATAGCGGGGGTCCAGATACGCAGTATTTT.